This entry features one T cell receptor (beta chain) sequence. This sample stems from a study of blood T cell repertoires in COVID-19. Study in general: The analysed material was cDNA or gDNA that came from T cells, B-cell-depleted T cells, or PBMCs.

The V end lost 0 bases, the J end lost 0 bases, and 12 bases lay between the germline ends. Germline assignment: CDR1 LNHNV and CDR2 YYDKDF (reference sequence). The CDR3 is made up of 17 amino acids. Enrollment of patients from Seattle took place during active infection, with longitudinal follow-up. Original analysis: It was from reference gene primer amplification that nucleated cell counts were estimated. TCRdb's copy holds only in-frame clones and misses some; the assay was immunoSEQ multiplex PCR. That table is the source of V, J and clone size, and D and trimming were worked out from the DNA. The sample contains 50,000 to 65,000 clones, roughly 84% of which appear only once.

The receptor comes from a man aged 60-69 years with COVID-19, enrolled during active disease. The sequenced sample was peripheral blood. This chain joins TRBV15 and TRBJ1-3; D remains unclear. CDR3 nucleotides: TGTGCCACCAGCAGAGATTATCTAGCTGACTCTGGAAACACCATATATTTT. Translation: CATSRDYLADSGNTIYF.